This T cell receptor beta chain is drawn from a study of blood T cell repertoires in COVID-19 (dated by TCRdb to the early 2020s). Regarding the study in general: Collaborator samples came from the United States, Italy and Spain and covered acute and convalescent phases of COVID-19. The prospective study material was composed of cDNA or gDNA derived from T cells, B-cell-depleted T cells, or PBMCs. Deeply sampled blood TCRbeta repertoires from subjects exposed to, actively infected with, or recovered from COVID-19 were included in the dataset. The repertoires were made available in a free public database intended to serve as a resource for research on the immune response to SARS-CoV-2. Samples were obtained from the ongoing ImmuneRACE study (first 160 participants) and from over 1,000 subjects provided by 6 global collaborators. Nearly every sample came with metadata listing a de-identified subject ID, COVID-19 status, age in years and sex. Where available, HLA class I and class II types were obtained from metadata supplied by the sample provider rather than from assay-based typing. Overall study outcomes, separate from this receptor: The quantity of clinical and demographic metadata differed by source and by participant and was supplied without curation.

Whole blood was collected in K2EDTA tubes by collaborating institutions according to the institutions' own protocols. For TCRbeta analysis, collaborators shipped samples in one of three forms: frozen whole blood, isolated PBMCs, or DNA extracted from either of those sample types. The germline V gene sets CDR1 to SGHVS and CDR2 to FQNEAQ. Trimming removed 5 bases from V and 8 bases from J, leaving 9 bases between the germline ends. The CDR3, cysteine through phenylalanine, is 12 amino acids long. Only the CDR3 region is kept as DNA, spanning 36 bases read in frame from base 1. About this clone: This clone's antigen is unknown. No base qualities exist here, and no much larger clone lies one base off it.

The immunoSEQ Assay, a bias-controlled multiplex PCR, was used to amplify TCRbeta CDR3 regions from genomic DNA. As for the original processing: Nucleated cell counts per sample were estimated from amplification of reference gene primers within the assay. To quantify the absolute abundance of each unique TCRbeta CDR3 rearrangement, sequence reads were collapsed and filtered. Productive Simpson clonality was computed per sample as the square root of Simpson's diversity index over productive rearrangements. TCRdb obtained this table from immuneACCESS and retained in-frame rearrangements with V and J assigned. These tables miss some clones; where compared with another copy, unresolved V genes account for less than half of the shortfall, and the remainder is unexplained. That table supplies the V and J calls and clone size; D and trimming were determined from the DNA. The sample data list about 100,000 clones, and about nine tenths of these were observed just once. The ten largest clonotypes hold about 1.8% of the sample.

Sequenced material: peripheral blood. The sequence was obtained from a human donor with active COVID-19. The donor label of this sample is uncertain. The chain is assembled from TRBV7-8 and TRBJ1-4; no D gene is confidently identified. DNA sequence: TGTGCCAGCAGCCCGGCGGGGGAAAAACTGTTTTTT. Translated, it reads CASSPAGEKLFF.